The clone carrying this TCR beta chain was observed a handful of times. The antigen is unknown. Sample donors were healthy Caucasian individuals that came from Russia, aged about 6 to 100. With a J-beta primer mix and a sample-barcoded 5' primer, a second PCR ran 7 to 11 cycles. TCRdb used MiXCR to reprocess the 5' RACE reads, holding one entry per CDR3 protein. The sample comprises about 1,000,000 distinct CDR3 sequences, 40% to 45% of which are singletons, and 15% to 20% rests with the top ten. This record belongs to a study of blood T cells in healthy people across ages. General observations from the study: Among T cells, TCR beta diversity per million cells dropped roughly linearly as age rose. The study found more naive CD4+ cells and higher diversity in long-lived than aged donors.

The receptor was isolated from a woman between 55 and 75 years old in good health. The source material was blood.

The CDR3 DNA reads TGTGCCAGCAGTTACGTTAGTTCTCGTCGCGACAATGAGCAGTTCTTC. It is translated as CASSYVSSRRDNEQFF. This chain links TRBV27 with TRBJ2-1; no clear D gene. The V gene lost 4 bases and the J gene lost 5 bases, with 18 bases spanning the gap. CDR3 length: 16 amino acids. Germline V gives CDR1 MNHEY, CDR2 SMNVEV (reference sequence).